Below, 10 T cell receptor beta chains from the same sample are listed, as sequenced in a study of blood T cell repertoires in COVID-19. Repertoires were generated with immunoSEQ multiplex PCR, while TCRdb's copy carries only in-frame clones and drops some. The data contain around 200,000 clones, approximately 80% of them singletons. Source material: peripheral blood. The receptors come from a woman older than 75 with active or convalescent COVID-19.

V is TRBV5-6 and J is TRBJ2-4, with D perhaps matching TRBD2 (5 bases). Looked up from germline, CDR1 is SGHDT and CDR2 is YYEEEE. There are 14 residues in the CDR3. The V end lost 2 bases, the J end lost 6 bases, and 12 bases lay between the germline ends. The CDR3: CASSLQGTRNIQYF. DNA for the CDR3: TGTGCCAGCAGCTTACAAGGCACTAGAAACATTCAGTACTTC.

This chain joins TRBV3-1 (or the pseudogene TRBV3-2) and TRBJ2-2; 7 bases are a match to TRBD1. The V gene's germline CDR1 is LGHDT and CDR2 YNNKEL (reference sequence). The CDR3 spans 15 residues. The junction had 2 bases not matched to a gene; V was cut back by 2 bases and J by 2 bases. CDR3 sequence: CASSQRGGNTGELFF. The CDR3 DNA is TGTGCCAGCAGCCAAAGAGGGGGCAACACCGGGGAGCTGTTTTTT.

The V call is TRBV27, the J call TRBJ1-2, with D possibly TRBD1 on 6 matching bases. Germline V lookup: CDR1 MNHEY, CDR2 SMNVEV (reference sequence). The CDR3 runs to 13 residues. V was cut by 6 bases and J by 0 bases, with 8 bases left in between. The CDR3, as DNA: TGTGCCAGCAGAGGACAGCCTAACTATGGCTACACCTTC. It yields the protein CASRGQPNYGYTF.

The genes are TRBV5-1 and TRBJ1-2, with D possibly matching TRBD1 (6 bases). The germline V and J ends were trimmed by 1 base and 4 bases, with 8 bases remaining between them. This CDR3 has 13 amino acids. CDR1 SGHRS and CDR2 YFSETQ come from the germline V gene. The DNA for the CDR3 is TGCGCCAGCAGCTTGACAGGGCCCTATGGCTACACCTTC. Translating it yields CASSLTGPYGYTF.

The chain joins TRBV19 to TRBJ2-7; D call uncertain. This CDR3 has 14 amino acids. CDR1 LNHDA and CDR2 SQIVND come from the germline V gene (reference sequence). V was pared by 0 bases and J by 1 base, with 7 bases between. In DNA, the CDR3 is TGTGCCAGTAGTATAGAGCGTCAATCCTACGAGCAGTACTTC. It is translated as CASSIERQSYEQYF.

This chain uses TRBV7-9 with TRBJ1-2, with D unresolved. The CDR3 is 13 amino acids. V was pared by 3 bases and J by 4 bases, with 9 bases between. CDR1 is SEHNR, CDR2 FQNEAQ, per germline (reference sequence). CDR3 bases: TGTGCCAGCAGCTTCGCGGCTGCCTATGGCTACACCTTC. This translates into CASSFAAAYGYTF.

The chain joins TRBV4-2 to TRBJ2-2, with 14 nucleotides matching TRBD2. Germline V CDR1 and CDR2: LGHNA, YNFKEQ. CDR3 size: 16 residues. Losses at the gene ends were 4 bases for V and 6 bases for J; bases not matched to a gene: 4. The CDR3 loop reads CASSRGTSGSSGELFF. In DNA form, the CDR3 reads TGTGCCAGCAGCCGCGGGACTAGCGGGAGCTCCGGGGAGCTGTTTTTT.

This chain joins TRBV27 and TRBJ2-3; D is perhaps TRBD2 (6 bases). Germline V gene lookup returns CDR1 MNHEY and CDR2 SMNVEV (reference sequence). V lost 4 bases and J 1 base, leaving 12 bases between the germline ends. The CDR3 covers 15 residues. This CDR3 reads CASSSRDSRTDTQYF. The CDR3, as DNA: TGTGCCAGCAGTTCCCGGGACTCTCGCACAGATACGCAGTATTTT.

J is TRBJ2-7 and V is TRBV9; no clear D gene. Deletions cut 3 bases from V and 1 base from J, with 11 bases between. Germline CDR1 and CDR2: SGDLS and YYNGEE. The CDR3 length is 14 residues. Here the CDR3 reads CASSASTGSYEQYF. CDR3 DNA: TGTGCCAGCAGCGCGTCGACTGGATCCTACGAGCAGTACTTC.

Points on this clone: Other DNA variants within this sample encode the same CDR3. The J gene is TRBJ2-7, the V gene TRBV4-3; no firm D call. V lost 0 bases and J 2 bases, leaving 5 bases between the germline ends. This CDR3 has 13 residues. Germline V gives CDR1 LGHNA, CDR2 YSLEER. The CDR3 nucleotides are TGCGCCAGCAGCCAAGATCGGGCCTACGAGCAGTACTTC. This sequence encodes CASSQDRAYEQYF.